A single sample gave rise to the 14 T cell receptor beta chains below, sequenced in a study of blood T cell repertoires in COVID-19. The repertoire was sequenced with immunoSEQ multiplex PCR; TCRdb's copy has only in-frame clones and lacks some. The sample gives around 300,000 clones, under 90% of which show up once; just under 9.5% is in the top ten. The sample consisted of PBMCs or T cells enriched from blood (not recorded which). The receptors stem from a woman aged 25-40 years who had recovered from COVID-19.

The chain recombines TRBV5-6 with TRBJ1-2; D might be TRBD1 (6 bases). CDR3 length: 18 residues. Germline V gene data show CDR1 as SGHDT and CDR2 as YYEEEE. Trimming took 4 bases from V and 4 from J, leaving 26 bases between them. As DNA, the CDR3 is TGTGCCAGCAGCCCTCTGGGGGGGCCCACACTAGATTTCTATGGCTACACCTTC. As protein: CASSPLGGPTLDFYGYTF.

This chain joins TRBV6-4 and TRBJ2-1; 10 bases fit TRBD2. V trimming: 0 bases; J trimming: 4 bases; junction bases outside the gene matches: 3. The CDR3 extends over 16 amino acids. CDR1 and CDR2 (germline): MRHNA, SNTAGT. This chain's CDR3 is CASSDSGTSEYNEQFF. As DNA, the CDR3 is TGTGCCAGCAGTGACTCCGGGACTAGCGAATACAATGAGCAGTTCTTC.

The rearrangement links TRBV6-4 to TRBJ2-4; 8 nucleotides agree with TRBD2. Germline trimming cut 5 bases from V and 6 bases from J; bases unmatched to any gene: 12. The CDR3 is 16 residues long. The germline V gene encodes CDR1 MRHNA and CDR2 SNTAGT. CDR3 nucleotides: TGTGCCAGCAGTCCAAGACTAGCGCGAGAGGGAAACATTCAGTACTTC. Its translation: CASSPRLAREGNIQYF.

This chain uses TRBV24-1 with TRBJ2-1; 9 nucleotides agree with TRBD2. Per germline, CDR1 KGHDR and CDR2 SFDVKD. J lost 8 bases, V lost 3 bases, and 7 bases had no gene match. CDR3 length: 15 residues. In DNA form, the CDR3 reads TGTGCCACCAGTGATATAGCGGGAGCATGGCATGAGCAGTTCTTC. Its translation is CATSDIAGAWHEQFF.

The chain uses TRBV9 and TRBJ1-2, with 8 nucleotides matching TRBD1. V trimming: 5 bases; J trimming: 2 bases; junction bases outside the gene matches: 5. The germline gives CDR1 SGDLS, CDR2 YYNGEE. The CDR3 loop spans 14 amino acids. This CDR3 reads CASRLQGDNYGYTF. Written as DNA, the CDR3 is TGTGCCAGCAGATTACAGGGGGACAACTATGGCTACACCTTC.

The rearrangement links TRBV4-3 to TRBJ2-3, with 9 bases lining up with TRBD2. CDR3 length: 15 amino acids. Germline V lookup: CDR1 LGHNA, CDR2 YSLEER. Unmatched junction bases numbered 10, after V lost 1 base and J lost 11 bases. The chain's CDR3 is CASSQAGVAGVVQYF. The CDR3 DNA is TGCGCCAGCAGCCAAGCGGGGGTAGCGGGAGTGGTGCAGTATTTT.

J is TRBJ1-4 and V is TRBV7-2; 8 nucleotides match TRBD1. V lost 2 bases to trimming and J lost 8 bases; unmatched junction nucleotides: 7. The germline CDR1 and CDR2 sequences are SGHTA and FQGNSA. CDR3 length: 15 amino acids. CDR3 sequence reads: CASSLISDRDEKLFF. CDR3 in DNA: TGTGCCAGCAGCTTAATCTCGGACAGGGACGAAAAACTGTTTTTT.

The chain carries TRBV6-6 and TRBJ2-3, with TRBD1 matching over 10 bases. The V segment lost 6 bases and the J segment 5 bases; nucleotides outside the gene matches: 11. The CDR3 consists of 16 residues. From germline, CDR1 is MNHNY and CDR2 SVGAGI (reference sequence). The CDR3 loop is CASSRRDRGSGDTQYF. The CDR3 DNA follows: TGTGCCAGCAGCCGACGGGACAGGGGCTCAGGAGATACGCAGTATTTT.

The V call is TRBV15, the J call TRBJ2-3, with 10 nucleotides matching TRBD2. Germline V lookup: CDR1 LNHNV, CDR2 YYDKDF (reference sequence). This CDR3 is 14 amino acids long. Trimming cost V 3 bases and J 4 bases; bases outside gene matches: 1. The CDR3 region is CATSRLAGADTQYF. The CDR3 DNA is TGTGCCACCAGCAGGCTAGCGGGAGCAGATACGCAGTATTTT. The whole variable domain, remainder taken from reference TRBV15 and TRBJ2-3, is DAMVIQNPRYQVTQFGKPVTLSCSQTLNHNVMYWYQQKSSQAPKLLFHYYDKDFNNEADTPDNFQSRRPNTSFCFLDIRSPGLGDTAMYLCATSRLAGADTQYFGPGTRLTVL.

The chain employs TRBV19 and TRBJ2-4; no reliable D call. Trimming pared 1 base from V and 0 bases from J, leaving 19 bases between. CDR3 size: 19 residues. Germline-derived CDR1 and CDR2 are LNHDA and SQIVND (reference sequence). The CDR3 loop reads CASSIGKLRSRLAKNIQYF. CDR3 DNA sequence: TGTGCCAGTAGTATAGGGAAACTCCGGAGTCGTCTAGCCAAAAACATTCAGTACTTC.

V is TRBV5-1 and J is TRBJ2-7; 7 bases line up with TRBD2. The CDR3 totals 14 residues. In germline, CDR1 is SGHRS, CDR2 YFSETQ. With V trimmed by 4 bases and J by 2 bases, 6 bases remained unmatched. The CDR3 region is CASSGSGLAYEQYF. The CDR3 DNA is TGCGCCAGCAGCGGATCAGGACTAGCCTACGAGCAGTACTTC.

The V and J genes are TRBV6-1 and TRBJ1-4; 9 nucleotides align to TRBD1. V trimming: 3 bases; J trimming: 8 bases; junction bases outside the gene matches: 7. This CDR3 spans 15 amino acids. CDR1 MNHNS and CDR2 SASEGT come from the germline V gene. The CDR3 here is CASSEGGQGYEKLFF. CDR3 in DNA: TGTGCCAGCAGTGAGGGAGGACAGGGGTACGAAAAACTGTTTTTT.

This clone was counted a few times. The chain links TRBV21-1 to TRBJ1-2; no check of the table's D call, TRBD1, against the DNA was made. TRBV21-1 corresponds to a pseudogene. This CDR3 has 15 amino acids. DNA of the CDR3: TGTGCCAGTATCTGGGCAGGCCCTCCTAACTATGGCTACACCTTC. Amino acid sequence: CASIWAGPPNYGYTF.

This chain joins TRBV9 and TRBJ1-1, with D unresolved. CDR1 is SGDLS, CDR2 YYNGEE, per germline. The germline V and J ends were trimmed by 4 bases and 1 base, with 14 bases remaining between them. This CDR3 region has 15 residues. CDR3 DNA sequence: TGTGCCAGCAGCTTATGGGAGGCGACGAACACTGAAGCTTTCTTT. It translates to CASSLWEATNTEAFF. The full variable domain, its missing parts supplied by reference TRBV9 and TRBJ1-1, is DSGVTQTPKHLITATGQRVTLRCSPRSGDLSVYWYQQSLDQGLQFLIQYYNGEERAKGNILERFSAQQFPDLHSELNLSSLELGDSALYFCASSLWEATNTEAFFGQGTRLTVV.